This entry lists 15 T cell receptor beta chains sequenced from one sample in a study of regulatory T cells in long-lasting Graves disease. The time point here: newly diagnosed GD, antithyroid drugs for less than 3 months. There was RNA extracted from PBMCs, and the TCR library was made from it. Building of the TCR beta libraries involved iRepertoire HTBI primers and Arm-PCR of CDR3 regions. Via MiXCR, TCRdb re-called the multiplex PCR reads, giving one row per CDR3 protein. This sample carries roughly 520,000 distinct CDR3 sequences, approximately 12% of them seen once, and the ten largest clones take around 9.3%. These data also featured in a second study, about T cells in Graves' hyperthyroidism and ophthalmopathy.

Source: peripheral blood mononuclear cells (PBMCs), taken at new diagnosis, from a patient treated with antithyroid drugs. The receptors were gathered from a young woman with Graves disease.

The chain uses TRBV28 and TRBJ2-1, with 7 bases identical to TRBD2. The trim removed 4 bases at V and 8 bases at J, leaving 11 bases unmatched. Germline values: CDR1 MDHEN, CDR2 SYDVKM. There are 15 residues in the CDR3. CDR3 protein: CASSSPGTTIDEQFF. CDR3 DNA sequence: TGTGCCAGCAGTTCTCCCGGGACTACCATAGATGAGCAGTTCTTC. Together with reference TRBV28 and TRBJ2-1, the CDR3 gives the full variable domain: DVKVTQSSRYLVKRTGEKVFLECVQDMDHENMFWYRQDPGLGLRLIYFSYDVKMKEKGDIPEGYSVSREKKERFSLILESASTNQTSMYLCASSSPGTTIDEQFFGPGTRLTVL.

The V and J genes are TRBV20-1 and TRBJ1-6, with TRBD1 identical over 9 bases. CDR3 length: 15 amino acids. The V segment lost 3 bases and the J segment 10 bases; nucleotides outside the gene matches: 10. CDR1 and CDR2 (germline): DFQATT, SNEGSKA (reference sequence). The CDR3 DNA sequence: TGCAGTGCTAGTTGGCCGGACAGGGGAGGATCACCCCTCCACTTT. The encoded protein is CSASWPDRGGSPLHF.

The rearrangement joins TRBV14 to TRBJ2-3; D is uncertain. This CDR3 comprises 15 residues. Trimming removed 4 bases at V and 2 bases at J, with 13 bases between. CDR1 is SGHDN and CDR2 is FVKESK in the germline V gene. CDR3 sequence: CASSLMTKLTDTQYF. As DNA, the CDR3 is TGTGCCAGCAGCCTCATGACAAAACTCACAGATACGCAGTATTTT.

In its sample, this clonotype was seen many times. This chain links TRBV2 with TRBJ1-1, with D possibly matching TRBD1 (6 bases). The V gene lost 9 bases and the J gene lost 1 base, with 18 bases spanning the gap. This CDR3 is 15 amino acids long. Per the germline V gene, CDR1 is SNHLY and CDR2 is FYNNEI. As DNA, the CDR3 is TGTGCCAGGAAGTTACAGGGAGCTCAGAACACTGAAGCTTTCTTT. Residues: CARKLQGAQNTEAFF.

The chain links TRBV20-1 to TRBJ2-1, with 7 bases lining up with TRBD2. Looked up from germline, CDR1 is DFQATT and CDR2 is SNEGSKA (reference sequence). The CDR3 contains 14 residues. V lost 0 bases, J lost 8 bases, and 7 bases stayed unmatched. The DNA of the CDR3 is TGCAGTGCTAGAGATCCAGGGACTACTTATGAGCAGTTCTTC. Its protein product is CSARDPGTTYEQFF.

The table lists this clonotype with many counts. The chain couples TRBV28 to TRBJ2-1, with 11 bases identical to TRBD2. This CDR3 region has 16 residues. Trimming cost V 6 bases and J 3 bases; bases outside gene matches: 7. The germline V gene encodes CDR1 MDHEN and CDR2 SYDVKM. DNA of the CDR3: TGTGCCAGCAGACCGACCGGGACTAGCGGCTACAATGAGCAGTTCTTC. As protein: CASRPTGTSGYNEQFF.

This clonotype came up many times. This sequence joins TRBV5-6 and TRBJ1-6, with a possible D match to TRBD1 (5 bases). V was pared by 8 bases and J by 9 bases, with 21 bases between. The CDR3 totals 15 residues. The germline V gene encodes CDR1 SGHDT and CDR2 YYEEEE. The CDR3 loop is CASFSRDFPLSPLHF. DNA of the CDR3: TGTGCCAGTTTTAGCCGGGACTTTCCCCTTTCACCCCTCCACTTT.

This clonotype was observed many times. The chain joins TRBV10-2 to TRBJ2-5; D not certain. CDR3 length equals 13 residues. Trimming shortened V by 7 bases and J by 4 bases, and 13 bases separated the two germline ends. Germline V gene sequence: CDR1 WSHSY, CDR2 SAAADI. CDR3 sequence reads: CASTRLERETQYF. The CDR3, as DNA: TGCGCCAGCACAAGGTTAGAAAGAGAGACCCAGTACTTC.

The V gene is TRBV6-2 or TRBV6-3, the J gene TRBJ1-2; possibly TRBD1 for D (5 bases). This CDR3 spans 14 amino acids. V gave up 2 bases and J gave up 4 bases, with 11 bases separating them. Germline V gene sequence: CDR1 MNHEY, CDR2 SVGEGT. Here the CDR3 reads CASSYAPGTYGYTF. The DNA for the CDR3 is TGTGCCAGCAGTTACGCCCCGGGGACCTATGGCTACACCTTC.

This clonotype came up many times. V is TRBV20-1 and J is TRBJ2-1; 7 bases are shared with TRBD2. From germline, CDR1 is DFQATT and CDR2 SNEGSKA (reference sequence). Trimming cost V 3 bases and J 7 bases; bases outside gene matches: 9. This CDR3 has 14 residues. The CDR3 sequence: CSASVAGEWNEQFF. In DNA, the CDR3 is TGCAGTGCTAGTGTGGCGGGAGAATGGAATGAGCAGTTCTTC.

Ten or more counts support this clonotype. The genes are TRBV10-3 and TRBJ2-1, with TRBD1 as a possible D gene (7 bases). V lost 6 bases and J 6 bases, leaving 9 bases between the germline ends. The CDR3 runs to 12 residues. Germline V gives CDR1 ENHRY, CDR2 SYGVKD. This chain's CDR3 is CAISQGGNEQFF. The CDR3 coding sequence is TGTGCCATCAGCCAGGGGGGCAATGAGCAGTTCTTC.

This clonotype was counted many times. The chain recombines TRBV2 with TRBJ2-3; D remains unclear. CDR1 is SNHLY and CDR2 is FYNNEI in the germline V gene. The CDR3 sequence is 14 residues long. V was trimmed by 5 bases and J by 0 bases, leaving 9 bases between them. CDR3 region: CASSRLASTDTQYF. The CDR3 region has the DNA TGTGCCAGCAGTCGACTGGCTAGCACAGATACGCAGTATTTT.

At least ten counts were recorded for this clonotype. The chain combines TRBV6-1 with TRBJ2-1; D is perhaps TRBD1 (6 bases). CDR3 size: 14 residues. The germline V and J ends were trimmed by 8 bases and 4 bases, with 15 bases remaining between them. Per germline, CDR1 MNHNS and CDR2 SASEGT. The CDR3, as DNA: TGTGCCAGCCGGCGGGCCAGGGGATACAATGAGCAGTTCTTC. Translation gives CASRRARGYNEQFF.

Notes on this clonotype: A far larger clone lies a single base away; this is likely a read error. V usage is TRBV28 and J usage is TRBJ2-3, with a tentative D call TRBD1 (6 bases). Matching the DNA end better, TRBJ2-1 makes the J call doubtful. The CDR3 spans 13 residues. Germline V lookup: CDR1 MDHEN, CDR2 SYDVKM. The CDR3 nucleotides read TGTGCCAGCCAGACAGGCGGAACCTACGAGCAGTTCTTC. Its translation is CASQTGGTYEQFF.

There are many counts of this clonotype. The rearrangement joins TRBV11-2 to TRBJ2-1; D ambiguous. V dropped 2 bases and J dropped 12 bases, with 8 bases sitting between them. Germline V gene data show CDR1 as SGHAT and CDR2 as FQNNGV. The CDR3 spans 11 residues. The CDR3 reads CASSLMGLQFF. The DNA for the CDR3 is TGTGCCAGCAGCTTAATGGGGTTGCAGTTCTTC.